Below, 26 T cell receptor beta chains from the same sample are listed, as sequenced in a study of regulatory T cells in long-lasting Graves disease. Time point: persistent/refractory GD, antithyroid drugs over 5 years with positive TRAb. Preparation of the TCR library used RNA extracted from PBMCs. With iRepertoire HTBI primers and Arm-PCR of CDR3 regions, TCR beta libraries were built. In TCRdb, the multiplex PCR reads were re-called with MiXCR into one record per CDR3 protein. The sample yields 300,000 to 350,000 distinct CDR3 sequences, roughly a fifth seen once. The sample here was peripheral blood mononuclear cells (PBMCs), taken when the disease was refractory, from a patient treated with antithyroid drugs. The source of these receptors is a female donor with Graves disease.

In its sample, this clonotype was seen a few times. This chain uses TRBV14 with TRBJ1-1; weak D call: TRBD1 (6 bases). V was trimmed by 0 bases and J by 1 base, leaving 18 bases between them. From germline, CDR1 is SGHDN and CDR2 FVKESK. This CDR3 spans 18 amino acids. CDR3 protein: CASSQDVLQTGWNTEAFF. The CDR3 DNA is TGTGCCAGCAGCCAAGACGTCCTTCAGACAGGATGGAACACTGAAGCTTTCTTT.

The chain links TRBV20-1 to TRBJ2-7, with 10 bases aligning to TRBD2. Germline lookup yields CDR1 DFQATT and CDR2 SNEGSKA (reference sequence). CDR3 length equals 13 residues. Trimming cost V 3 bases and J 3 bases; bases outside gene matches: 2. The CDR3 reads CSASKREGYEQYF. CDR3 nucleotide sequence: TGCAGTGCTAGTAAGCGGGAGGGCTACGAGCAGTACTTC.

V is TRBV11-2 and J is TRBJ2-7; possible D gene TRBD2, 6 bases. Trimming cost V 6 bases and J 2 bases, with 20 bases left between them. Looked up from germline, CDR1 is SGHAT and CDR2 is FQNNGV. The CDR3 has 16 amino acids. As DNA, the CDR3 is TGTGCCAGCAGATCCCACACCAGCGGGCGTACCTACGAGCAGTACTTC. Translation: CASRSHTSGRTYEQYF.

This clonotype was counted at least ten times. V usage is TRBV3-1 and J usage is TRBJ2-7; D not resolved. The CDR3 length is 13 residues. From germline, CDR1 is LGHDT and CDR2 YNNKEL (reference sequence). Between the trimmed V and J ends, which lost 2 bases and 5 bases, there was a span of 10 bases. CDR3 bases: TGTGCCAGCAGCCAACAACTGCGGAACGAGCAGTACTTC. Protein: CASSQQLRNEQYF.

This chain joins TRBV6-2 or TRBV6-3 and TRBJ1-4, with TRBD1 as a possible D gene (6 bases). V lost 5 bases and J 5 bases, leaving 15 bases between the germline ends. Germline V gene data show CDR1 as MNHEY and CDR2 as SVGEGT. The CDR3 spans 15 residues. The CDR3 DNA follows: TGTGCCAGCAGTCCGACAGGATCCATAAATGAAAAACTGTTTTTT. Amino acid sequence: CASSPTGSINEKLFF.

The V gene is TRBV6-2 or TRBV6-3, the J gene TRBJ2-2; no firm D call. The CDR3 length is 15 residues. Trimming shortened V by 0 bases and J by 4 bases, and 9 bases separated the two germline ends. The germline CDR1 and CDR2 sequences are MNHEY and SVGEGT. CDR3 sequence (DNA): TGTGCCAGCAGTTACTCCACCCTAGTCACCGGGGAGCTGTTTTTT. Translated, it gives CASSYSTLVTGELFF.

The chain is built from TRBV7-8 and TRBJ1-3; the D is unclear. V gave up 5 bases and J gave up 0 bases, with 14 bases separating them. The CDR3 consists of 16 residues. Germline-derived CDR1 and CDR2 are SGHVS and FQNEAQ. CDR3 nucleotide sequence: TGTGCCAGCAGCCCAGAGTGGTCCGGCTCTGGAAACACCATATATTTT. It encodes CASSPEWSGSGNTIYF.

J is TRBJ2-6 and V is TRBV5-1, with no clear D. V was clipped by 1 base and J by 0 bases, with 8 bases between them. In germline, CDR1 is SGHRS, CDR2 YFSETQ. CDR3 length equals 16 residues. In DNA form, the CDR3 reads TGCGCCAGCAGCTTGATGGCGATCTCTGGGGCCAACGTCCTGACTTTC. Translated: CASSLMAISGANVLTF.

The V and J genes are TRBV18 and TRBJ2-2; perhaps TRBD2 as D (6 bases). Trimming removed 3 bases from V and 3 bases from J, with 11 bases in between. This CDR3 has 15 amino acids. Germline loops: CDR1 KGHSH, CDR2 LQKENI. In DNA, the CDR3 is TGTGCCAGCTCACCGGCGGGGATTTACACCGGGGAGCTGTTTTTT. This codes for CASSPAGIYTGELFF.

The CDR3 loop reads CASSEHTGTGDYEQYF. The CDR3 DNA is TGTGCCAGCAGTGAACACACCGGGACAGGGGACTACGAGCAGTACTTC. The chain joins TRBV25-1 to TRBJ2-7; 10 nucleotides match TRBD1. V gave up 2 bases and J gave up 3 bases; unmatched junction bases: 7. Germline V gives CDR1 MGHDK, CDR2 SYGVNS. The CDR3 spans 16 residues.

This clonotype was counted a few times. This chain joins TRBV7-9 and TRBJ2-7; 8 nucleotides line up with TRBD2. Germline CDR1 reads SEHNR; CDR2 reads FQNEAQ (reference sequence). With V trimmed by 3 bases and J by 5 bases, 9 bases remained unmatched. There are 15 residues in the CDR3. DNA for the CDR3: TGTGCCAGCAGCTTCGGGTTAGCGGGGTGGAACGAGCAGTACTTC. The encoded protein is CASSFGLAGWNEQYF. Full variable domain (remainder filled in from reference TRBV7-9 and TRBJ2-7): DTGVSQNPRHKITKRGQNVTFRCDPISEHNRLYWYRQTLGQGPEFLTYFQNEAQLEKSRLLSDRFSAERPKGSFSTLEIQRTEQGDSAMYLCASSFGLAGWNEQYFGPGTRLTVT.

Many counts were recorded for this clonotype. The CDR3 coding sequence is TGTGCCAGCAGTTTCCGGGTTCGGGCAGTCTATAGCAATCAGCCCCAGCATTTT. Amino acids: CASSFRVRAVYSNQPQHF. The rearrangement links TRBV12-3 or TRBV12-4 to TRBJ1-5; no clear D. There are 18 residues in the CDR3. The germline V and J ends were trimmed by 3 bases and 0 bases, with 18 bases remaining between them.

The table lists this clonotype with a few counts. The genes are TRBV18 and TRBJ1-1; no firm D call. The germline V and J ends were trimmed by 3 bases and 0 bases, with 5 bases remaining between them. The CDR3 loop spans 13 amino acids. The germline CDR1 and CDR2 sequences are KGHSH and LQKENI. CDR3 coding DNA: TGTGCCAGCTCACCGATTGTGAACACTGAAGCTTTCTTT. Protein sequence: CASSPIVNTEAFF.

V and J are TRBV7-8 and TRBJ1-5; D may be TRBD1 (5 bases). Germline lookup yields CDR1 SGHVS and CDR2 FQNEAQ. This CDR3 comprises 17 residues. Trimming took 4 bases from V and 1 from J, leaving 17 bases between them. CDR3 protein: CASSSWDPVESNQPQHF. CDR3 nucleotides: TGTGCCAGCAGCTCCTGGGACCCAGTTGAGAGCAATCAGCCCCAGCATTTT.

The CDR3 loop reads CASSPRGFGANVLTF. For the CDR3, the DNA is TGTGCCAGCAGTCCTCGTGGATTTGGGGCCAACGTCCTGACTTTC. The chain has TRBV12-3 or TRBV12-4 and TRBJ2-6; D uncertain. V gave up 5 bases and J gave up 3 bases, with 11 bases separating them. The CDR3 runs to 15 residues.

As to this clonotype: This may stem from a read error, because a much larger clone lies one nucleotide away. The genes are TRBV28 and TRBJ1-1; D not certain. Germline CDR1 and CDR2: MDHEN and SYDVKM. The CDR3 has 15 residues. CDR3 in amino acids: CASSFTGSVNTGAFF. The CDR3 DNA is TGTGCCAGCAGTTTTACCGGGTCGGTGAACACTGGAGCTTTCTTT.

J is TRBJ2-5 and V is TRBV12-3 or TRBV12-4; tentatively, D is TRBD2 (6 bases). V gave up 3 bases and J gave up 4 bases, with 15 bases separating them. The CDR3 extends over 15 amino acids. DNA for the CDR3: TGTGCCAGCAGTTTGGGGGTAGGAGGGAGAGAGACCCAGTACTTC. This encodes CASSLGVGGRETQYF.

The V and J genes are TRBV7-9 and TRBJ1-5; no reliable D call. This CDR3 spans 12 amino acids. Germline loops: CDR1 SEHNR, CDR2 FQNEAQ (reference sequence). Deletions cut 5 bases from V and 4 bases from J, with 6 bases between. The CDR3 region is CASSTLNQPQHF. DNA of the CDR3: TGTGCCAGCAGCACATTGAATCAGCCCCAGCATTTT. Full variable domain (rest looked up from reference TRBV7-9 and TRBJ1-5): DTGVSQNPRHKITKRGQNVTFRCDPISEHNRLYWYRQTLGQGPEFLTYFQNEAQLEKSRLLSDRFSAERPKGSFSTLEIQRTEQGDSAMYLCASSTLNQPQHFGDGTRLSIL.

This clonotype was counted at least ten times. The gene calls are TRBV28 and TRBJ1-5; unclear D gene. Germline V CDR1 and CDR2: MDHEN, SYDVKM. V dropped 3 bases and J dropped 6 bases, with 15 bases sitting between them. CDR3 length equals 15 residues. CDR3 region: CASSLRSGLGQPQHF. The DNA of the CDR3 is TGTGCCAGCAGTTTGCGTTCCGGACTAGGTCAGCCCCAGCATTTT.

Note on this clonotype: With a far larger clone one base away, a read error is the likely cause. The rearrangement uses TRBV27 and TRBJ1-1; D is unclear. This CDR3 contains 13 residues. Trimming stripped 6 bases from V and 11 bases from J, with 19 bases between. Germline CDR1 is MNHEY and CDR2 is SMNVEV (reference sequence). CDR3 nucleotide sequence: TGTGCCAGCAGCCTCCCCCTGCGCCCTGGGGCTTTCTTT. Translation gives CASSLPLRPGAFF.

The chain recombines TRBV5-1 with TRBJ1-2; tentatively, D is TRBD1 (5 bases). Trimming removed 0 bases at V and 7 bases at J, with 13 bases between. The CDR3 spans 14 residues. Per the germline V gene, CDR1 is SGHRS and CDR2 is YFSETQ. In DNA, the CDR3 is TGCGCCAGCAGCTTGGCCAGAGAGGGGAGTGGCTACACCTTC. This translates into CASSLAREGSGYTF.

This clonotype has at least ten counts. The chain couples TRBV20-1 to TRBJ1-1; 7 nucleotides line up with TRBD1. J lost 0 bases, V lost 5 bases, and 6 bases had no gene match. Germline lookup yields CDR1 DFQATT and CDR2 SNEGSKA (reference sequence). CDR3 length equals 14 residues. Here the CDR3 DNA reads TGCAGTGCTCCTTCAGGACAGGTGAACACTGAAGCTTTCTTT. Translated, it gives CSAPSGQVNTEAFF.

This clonotype was counted between two and nine times. V and J are TRBV3-1 and TRBJ1-6; D is unresolved. In germline, CDR1 is LGHDT, CDR2 YNNKEL (reference sequence). Trimming left V 5 bases short and J 9 bases short, with 20 bases between. There are 16 residues in the CDR3. The CDR3 nucleotides are TGTGCCAGCAGCTTTACGGGCCTCAGGTCGGGTTCACCCCTCCACTTT. Its protein product is CASSFTGLRSGSPLHF.

In this sample, this clonotype turned up many times. This chain connects TRBV20-1 to TRBJ1-2, with D possibly matching TRBD1 (5 bases). Deletions cut 8 bases from V and 4 bases from J, with 14 bases between. Looked up from germline, CDR1 is DFQATT and CDR2 is SNEGSKA (reference sequence). The CDR3 sequence is 12 residues long. CDR3 bases: TGCAGTACCAGGGAAAACAGCTATGGCTACACCTTC. This codes for CSTRENSYGYTF.

The chain combines TRBV6-1 with TRBJ2-7; 10 bases align to TRBD2. The ends lost 6 bases at V and 6 bases at J; junction bases unmatched: 8. There are 14 residues in the CDR3. The V gene's germline CDR1 is MNHNS and CDR2 SASEGT. This CDR3 reads CASSGTSVSFEQYF. CDR3 DNA sequence: TGTGCCAGCAGCGGGACTAGCGTTTCTTTCGAGCAGTACTTC.

To note about this clonotype: As the CDR3 is not closed by the conserved phenylalanine or tryptophan, this likely results from a read error. V and J are TRBV24-1 and TRBJ2-7; TRBD1 matches at 11 bases. With the DNA end fitting TRBJ2-5 better, the J assignment may be wrong. The CDR3 loop spans 15 amino acids. CDR1 KGHDR and CDR2 SFDVKD come from the germline V gene. The DNA of the CDR3 is TGTGCCACCAGCCCGGGACAGGGGGTCCAAGAGACCCAGTACCTC. As protein: CATSPGQGVQETQYL.